The 17 T cell receptor beta chains reported below all come from one sample, sequenced in a study of blood T cell repertoires in COVID-19. TCRdb keeps only in-frame clones here, not all; method: immunoSEQ multiplex PCR. The data hold about 51,000 clones, with 70% to 85% observed a single time. Source material: peripheral blood. These receptors were collected from a man in his fifties with acute or convalescent COVID-19.

The genes are TRBV6-1 and TRBJ2-1; 8 bases agree with TRBD2. Trimming cost V 2 bases and J 9 bases; bases outside gene matches: 18. The CDR3 is made up of 18 amino acids. In germline, CDR1 is MNHNS, CDR2 SASEGT. The CDR3 sequence is CASSESGGTGFEGSEQFF. The CDR3 nucleotides are TGTGCCAGCAGTGAAAGCGGGGGAACAGGGTTTGAGGGGAGTGAGCAGTTCTTC.

The table lists this clone with a count of one. The chain employs TRBV5-1 and TRBJ2-4; 8 bases are shared with TRBD2. This CDR3 region has 17 residues. J lost 0 bases, V lost 4 bases, and 9 bases had no gene match. The germline V gene has CDR1 SGHRS and CDR2 YFSETQ. In DNA form, the CDR3 reads TGCGCCAGCAGCATACCGGGACTAGGGCTAGCCAAAAACATTCAGTACTTC. Amino acids: CASSIPGLGLAKNIQYF.

V is TRBV24-1 and J is TRBJ2-7; D remains unclear. Germline V gene lookup returns CDR1 KGHDR and CDR2 SFDVKD. V lost 3 bases and J 7 bases, leaving 12 bases between the germline ends. There are 13 residues in the CDR3. The CDR3: CATSDATILEQYF. The CDR3 nucleotides are TGTGCCACCAGTGATGCTACCATCCTTGAGCAGTACTTC.

This clone turned up a few times. The CDR3 loop reads CASGTSVNTGELFF. The CDR3 DNA sequence: TGCGCCAGTGGGACTAGCGTCAACACCGGGGAGCTGTTTTTT. The chain is built from TRBV5-1 and TRBJ2-2; the match to TRBD2 covers 10 bases. Losses at the gene ends were 8 bases for V and 2 bases for J; bases not matched to a gene: 3. CDR3 length: 14 amino acids. The germline V gene has CDR1 SGHRS and CDR2 YFSETQ.

V gene TRBV6-5 combines with J gene TRBJ1-2; D is unresolved. CDR3 length equals 12 residues. Between the trimmed V and J ends, which lost 8 bases and 2 bases, there was a span of 9 bases. Germline V gene data show CDR1 as MNHEY and CDR2 as SVGAGI. The CDR3 reads CASWQTNYGYTF. The CDR3, as DNA: TGTGCCAGCTGGCAGACAAACTATGGCTACACCTTC.

The chain is built from TRBV9 and TRBJ2-3; 9 nucleotides agree with TRBD2. V dropped 2 bases and J dropped 5; count of bases not matched to a gene: 3. This CDR3 spans 14 amino acids. Per germline, CDR1 SGDLS and CDR2 YYNGEE. This CDR3 reads CASSVAGGIDTQYF. CDR3 bases: TGTGCCAGCAGCGTTGCGGGGGGGATAGATACGCAGTATTTT.

The J gene is TRBJ2-1, the V gene TRBV6-6; D unclear. V was trimmed by 7 bases and J by 8 bases, leaving 18 bases between them. CDR1 is MNHNY, CDR2 SVGAGI, per germline (reference sequence). This CDR3 comprises 14 residues. This chain's CDR3 is CASTEVDRGYEQFF. CDR3 DNA: TGTGCCAGCACGGAAGTTGACCGCGGCTATGAGCAGTTCTTC.

The sample holds one count of this clone. The chain uses TRBV11-2 and TRBJ2-2; 9 bases are a match to TRBD2. The V gene end was trimmed by 5 bases and the J gene end by 0 bases; junction bases not matched to a gene: 4. The CDR3 length is 16 residues. CDR1 SGHAT and CDR2 FQNNGV come from the germline V gene. DNA for the CDR3: TGTGCCAGCAGCCCTAAGCGGGGGGCGAACACCGGGGAGCTGTTTTTT. It translates to CASSPKRGANTGELFF.

The CDR3 sequence is CASSERQGGFYEQYF. As DNA, the CDR3 is TGTGCCAGCAGTGAACGACAGGGGGGGTTCTACGAGCAGTACTTC. The V and J genes are TRBV5-4 and TRBJ2-7; TRBD1 matches 9 bases. Per germline, CDR1 SGHNT and CDR2 YYREEE (reference sequence). V lost 5 bases, J lost 3 bases, and 9 bases stayed unmatched. The CDR3 consists of 15 residues.

The chain has TRBV29-1 and TRBJ2-5, with D perhaps matching TRBD2 (6 bases). Trimming stripped 3 bases from V and 2 bases from J, with 13 bases between. There are 14 residues in the CDR3. Germline V gene lookup returns CDR1 SQVTM and CDR2 ANQGSEA. The CDR3 DNA reads TGCAGCGTTGATTGGGCGGGACTTCAAGAGACCCAGTACTTC. Encoded protein: CSVDWAGLQETQYF.

This rearrangement joins TRBV7-2 to TRBJ2-3; 10 bases match TRBD1. Germline CDR1 is SGHTA and CDR2 is FQGNSA. Trimming took 8 bases from V and 11 from J; bases not matched to a gene: 10. The CDR3 length is 13 residues. DNA of the CDR3: TGTGCCAGCGGCGGGACAGGGGAATTTAAGCAGTATTTT. Translation gives CASGGTGEFKQYF.

J is TRBJ1-4 and V is TRBV4-1; 7 bases align to TRBD1. The CDR3 contains 18 residues. Germline-derived CDR1 and CDR2 are MGHRA and YSYEKL. V shed 2 bases and J 4 bases; nucleotides not matched to a gene: 13. As DNA, the CDR3 is TGCGCCAGCAGCCAATACCGGGACAGTGAGAGGTATAATGAAAAACTGTTTTTT. Translated: CASSQYRDSERYNEKLFF.

V gene TRBV28 combines with J gene TRBJ2-3; 7 bases are shared with TRBD2. Germline values: CDR1 MDHEN, CDR2 SYDVKM. Trimming at V came to 5 bases and at J to 3 bases, leaving 11 bases not matched to a gene. The CDR3 covers 16 residues. The CDR3 sequence is CASSPPSAGLTDTQYF. In DNA form, the CDR3 reads TGTGCCAGCAGTCCCCCCTCAGCGGGGCTGACAGATACGCAGTATTTT.

The genes are TRBV28 and TRBJ2-5; TRBD2 matches at 8 bases. V shed 5 bases and J 5 bases; nucleotides not matched to a gene: 7. Germline loops: CDR1 MDHEN, CDR2 SYDVKM. The CDR3 extends over 14 amino acids. DNA for the CDR3: TGTGCCAGCAGTCCTTTAGCGGGGCCGGAGACCCAGTACTTC. Amino acid sequence: CASSPLAGPETQYF.

This CDR3 reads CASSPMPGLAVEQYF. CDR3 coding DNA: TGTGCCAGCTCACCCATGCCGGGACTAGCAGTAGAGCAGTACTTC. The V and J genes are TRBV18 and TRBJ2-7; the match to TRBD2 covers 9 bases. The CDR3 sequence is 15 residues long. Germline V lookup: CDR1 KGHSH, CDR2 LQKENI. V lost 3 bases, J lost 7 bases, and 10 bases stayed unmatched.

V usage is TRBV11-2 and J usage is TRBJ1-2; tentatively, D is TRBD1 (6 bases). V was shortened by 3 bases and J by 3 bases, with 14 bases between the two germline ends. Germline CDR1 is SGHAT and CDR2 is FQNNGV. The CDR3 covers 15 residues. The CDR3 coding sequence is TGTGCCAGCAGCTTCGTCACATCAGGGGACTATGGCTACACCTTC. Translated, it gives CASSFVTSGDYGYTF.

The V and J genes are TRBV19 and TRBJ1-4, with 8 positions matching TRBD1. The CDR3 totals 14 residues. V gave up 5 bases and J gave up 7 bases; unmatched junction bases: 6. CDR1 is LNHDA and CDR2 is SQIVND in the germline V gene (reference sequence). CDR3 residues: CASSDWQGAEKLFF. CDR3 DNA sequence: TGTGCCAGTAGTGACTGGCAGGGGGCTGAAAAACTGTTTTTT. Based on the CDR3 plus reference TRBV19 and TRBJ1-4, the full variable domain is DGGITQSPKYLFRKEGQNVTLSCEQNLNHDAMYWYRQDPGQGLRLIYYSQIVNDFQKGDIAEGYSVSREKKESFPLTVTSAQKNPTAFYLCASSDWQGAEKLFFGSGTQLSVL.